The T cell receptor beta chain under discussion was sequenced for a study of tumor-infiltrating lymphocytes in oesophageal squamous cell carcinoma (dated by TCRdb to the mid-2010s). Receptor amplification or capture employed PCR. The listed sequencing device is Illumina HiSeq 2000. TCRdb itself trimmed the public reads at Q25 with fastp, ran MiXCR and retained productive beta chains. Rows matching on CDR3 protein sequence are summarized as one entry with the most common DNA and genes. The sample contains 19,000 or so distinct CDR3 sequences, around two fifths of them found a single time. The ten largest clonotypes hold under 40% of the sample. As for this clonotype: The antigen this receptor binds is unknown. No much larger clonotype is one base removed from it; base qualities were not supplied.

V loses 3 bases, J loses 5 bases, and the germline ends lie 6 bases apart. The CDR3 runs 12 residues from the cysteine to the phenylalanine. Only the CDR3 portion is preserved as DNA: 36 bases, with reading frame beginning at the first base. CDR1 and CDR2 are read off the germline V gene as SGHTA and FQGNSA. Input material: esophageal tumor tissue. The chain is made from TRBV7-2 and TRBJ2-3; the D gene is not confidently resolved. This TCR was recovered from a male donor with esophageal squamous cell carcinoma. The CDR3 reads CASSFLKDTQYF. At the DNA level, the sequence is TGTGCCAGCAGCTTCCTGAAAGATACGCAGTATTTT.